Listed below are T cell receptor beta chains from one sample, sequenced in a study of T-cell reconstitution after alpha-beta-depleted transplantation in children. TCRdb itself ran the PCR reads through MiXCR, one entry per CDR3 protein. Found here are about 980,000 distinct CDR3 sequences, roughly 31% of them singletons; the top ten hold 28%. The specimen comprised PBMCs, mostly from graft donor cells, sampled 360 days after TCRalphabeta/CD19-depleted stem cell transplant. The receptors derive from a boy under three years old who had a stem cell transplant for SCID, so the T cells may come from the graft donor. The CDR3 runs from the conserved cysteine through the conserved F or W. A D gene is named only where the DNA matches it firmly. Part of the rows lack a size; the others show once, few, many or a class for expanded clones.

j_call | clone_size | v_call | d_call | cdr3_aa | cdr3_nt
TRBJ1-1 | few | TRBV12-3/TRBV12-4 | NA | CASSPTVYTEAFF | TGTGCCAGCAGCCCAACAGTCTACACTGAAGCTTTCTTT
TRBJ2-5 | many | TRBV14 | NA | CASSPTNRAGETQYF | TGTGCCAGCAGCCCAACAAACAGGGCCGGAGAGACCCAGTACTTC
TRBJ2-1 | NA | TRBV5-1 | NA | CASSLARRDHNEQFF | TGCGCCAGCAGCTTGGCCCGGAGAGACCACAATGAGCAGTTCTTC
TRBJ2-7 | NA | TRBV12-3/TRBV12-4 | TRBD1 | CASARGLNEQYF | TGTGCCAGCGCCAGGGGGCTGAACGAGCAGTACTTC
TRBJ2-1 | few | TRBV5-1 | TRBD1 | CASSFFRDRSSYNEQFF | TGCGCCAGCAGCTTCTTCAGGGACAGGAGCTCCTACAATGAGCAGTTCTTC
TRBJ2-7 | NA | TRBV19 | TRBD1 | CASSRDRFYEQYF | TGTGCCAGTAGTAGGGACAGGTTCTACGAGCAGTACTTC
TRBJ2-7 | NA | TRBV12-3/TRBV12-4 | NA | CASSSGYKQYF | TGTGCCAGCAGTTCGGGGTATAAGCAGTACTTC
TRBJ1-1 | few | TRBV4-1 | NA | CASSQGGGHSLRNTEAFF | TGCGCCAGCAGCCAAGGGGGGGGACACAGCCTAAGGAACACTGAAGCTTTCTTT
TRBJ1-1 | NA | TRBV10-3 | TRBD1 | CAISEGGPRQTEAFF | TGTGCCATCAGTGAAGGGGGCCCACGACAAACTGAAGCTTTCTTT
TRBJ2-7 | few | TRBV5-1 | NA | CASSWGSDYEQYF | TGCGCCAGCAGCTGGGGGTCCGACTACGAGCAGTACTTC
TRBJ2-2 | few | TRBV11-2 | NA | CASSFSIRQLTGELFF | TGTGCCAGCAGCTTCTCCATCAGACAGTTAACGGGGGAGCTGTTTTTT
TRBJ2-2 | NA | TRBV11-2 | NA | CASSLKDRATGELFF | TGTGCCAGCAGCCTTAAGGATCGTGCCACCGGGGAGCTGTTTTTT
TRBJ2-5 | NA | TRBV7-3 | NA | CASSSRSGVQETQYF | TGTGCCAGCAGCTCCAGATCGGGGGTTCAAGAGACCCAGTACTTC
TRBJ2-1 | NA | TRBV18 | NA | CASSAVPGELYNEQFF | TGTGCCAGCTCAGCGGTACCAGGGGAGCTTTACAATGAGCAGTTCTTC
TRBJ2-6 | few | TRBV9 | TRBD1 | CASGNYRGSGANVLTF | TGTGCCAGCGGTAACTACAGGGGAAGTGGGGCCAACGTCCTGACTTTC
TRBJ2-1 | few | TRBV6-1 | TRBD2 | CASNYGGGAFEQFF | TGTGCCAGCAACTACGGCGGGGGGGCGTTTGAGCAGTTCTTC
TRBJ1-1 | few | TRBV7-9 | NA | CASSLGTARDRNTEAFF | TGTGCCAGCAGCTTAGGGACAGCCCGAGACAGGAACACTGAAGCTTTCTTT
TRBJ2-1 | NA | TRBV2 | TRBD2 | CASVTSGGSAFF | TGTGCCAGCGTAACTAGCGGGGGTTCGGCGTTCTTC
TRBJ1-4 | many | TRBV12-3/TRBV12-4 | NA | CASSLIGGRARGEKLFF | TGTGCCAGCAGTTTAATCGGGGGGAGAGCCCGTGGTGAAAAACTGTTTTTT
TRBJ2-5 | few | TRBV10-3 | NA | CAINGQTQETQYF | TGTGCCATCAACGGACAGACCCAAGAGACCCAGTACTTC
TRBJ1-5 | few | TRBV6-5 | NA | CASSYSGRAYSNQPQHF | TGTGCCAGCAGTTACTCGGGCAGGGCCTATAGCAATCAGCCCCAGCATTTT
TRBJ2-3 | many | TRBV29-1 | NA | CSVDGGRGTDTQYF | TGCAGCGTTGACGGGGGCCGGGGCACAGATACGCAGTATTTT
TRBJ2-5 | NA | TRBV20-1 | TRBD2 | CSARDSTSAETQYF | TGCAGTGCTAGAGATAGTACTAGCGCTGAGACCCAGTACTTC
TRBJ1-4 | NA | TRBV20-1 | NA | CSARDRLNEKLFF | TGCAGTGCTAGAGATCGGTTAAATGAAAAACTGTTTTTT
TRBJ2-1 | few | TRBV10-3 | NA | CAISDATRDLTYNEQFF | TGTGCCATCAGCGACGCGACCCGGGACTTGACATACAATGAGCAGTTCTTC
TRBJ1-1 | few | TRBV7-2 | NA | CASSLVRTSEAFF | TGTGCCAGCAGCTTAGTTAGGACATCTGAAGCTTTCTTT
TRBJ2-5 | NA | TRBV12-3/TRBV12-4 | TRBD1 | CASSSGTGVSTQYF | TGTGCCAGCAGTTCCGGGACAGGGGTTTCGACCCAGTACTTC
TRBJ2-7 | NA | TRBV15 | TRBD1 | CATSLGQGEIYEQYF | TGTGCCACCAGCCTCGGACAGGGGGAGATTTACGAGCAGTACTTC
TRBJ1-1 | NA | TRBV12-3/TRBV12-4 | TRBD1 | CASSPKGQPEAFF | TGTGCCAGCAGCCCTAAGGGACAGCCGGAGGCTTTCTTT
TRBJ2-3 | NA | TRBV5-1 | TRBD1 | CASRRTGSTDTQYF | TGTGCCAGCAGACGGACAGGGAGCACAGATACGCAGTATTTT
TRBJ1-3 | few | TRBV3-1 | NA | CASSPNRQGISGNTIYF | TGTGCCAGCAGCCCTAACCGGCAGGGCATCTCTGGAAACACCATATATTTT
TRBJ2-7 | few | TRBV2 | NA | CASSEALLIGTSSYEQYF | TGTGCCAGCAGTGAAGCGCTTCTTATCGGGACGAGCTCCTACGAGCAGTACTTC
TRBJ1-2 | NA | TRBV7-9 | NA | CASSLNFGRGVNGYTF | TGTGCCAGCAGCTTAAACTTTGGCAGGGGTGTTAATGGCTACACCTTC
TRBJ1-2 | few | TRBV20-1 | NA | CSASWGAWSGYTF | TGCAGTGCTAGCTGGGGGGCGTGGAGCGGCTACACCTTC
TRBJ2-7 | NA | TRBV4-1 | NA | CASSRRRGVGSYEQYF | TGCGCCAGCAGCCGTCGGCGAGGGGTAGGATCCTACGAGCAGTACTTC
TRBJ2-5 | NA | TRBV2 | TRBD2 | CASGPTGLAGQETQYF | TGTGCCAGCGGCCCGACGGGGCTAGCGGGGCAAGAGACCCAGTACTTC
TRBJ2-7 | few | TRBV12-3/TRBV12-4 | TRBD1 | CASTLDRGGYEQYF | TGTGCCAGCACCTTGGACAGGGGTGGCTACGAGCAGTACTTC
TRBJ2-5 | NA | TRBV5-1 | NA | CASSLVATPQETQYF | TGCGCCAGCAGCTTGGTTGCCACCCCCCAAGAGACCCAGTACTTC
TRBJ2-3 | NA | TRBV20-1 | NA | CSGRAGHTDTQYF | TGCAGTGGCCGCGCGGGGCACACAGATACGCAGTATTTT
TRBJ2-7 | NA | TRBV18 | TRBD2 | CASSPGRASWEQYF | TGTGCCAGCTCACCAGGGAGGGCATCCTGGGAGCAGTACTTC
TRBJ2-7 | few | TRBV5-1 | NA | CASSVPEGYEQYF | TGCGCCAGCAGTGTTCCGGAAGGGTACGAGCAGTACTTC
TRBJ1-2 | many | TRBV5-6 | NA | CASSRGTANYGYTF | TGTGCCAGCAGCAGGGGGACCGCTAACTATGGCTACACCTTC
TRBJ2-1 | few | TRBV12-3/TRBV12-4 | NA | CASSRLESSYNEQFF | TGTGCCAGCAGTAGGCTAGAGTCCTCCTACAATGAGCAGTTCTTC
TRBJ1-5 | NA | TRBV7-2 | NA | CASSRHRNQPQHF | TGTGCCAGCAGCCGTCACAGGAATCAGCCCCAGCATTTT